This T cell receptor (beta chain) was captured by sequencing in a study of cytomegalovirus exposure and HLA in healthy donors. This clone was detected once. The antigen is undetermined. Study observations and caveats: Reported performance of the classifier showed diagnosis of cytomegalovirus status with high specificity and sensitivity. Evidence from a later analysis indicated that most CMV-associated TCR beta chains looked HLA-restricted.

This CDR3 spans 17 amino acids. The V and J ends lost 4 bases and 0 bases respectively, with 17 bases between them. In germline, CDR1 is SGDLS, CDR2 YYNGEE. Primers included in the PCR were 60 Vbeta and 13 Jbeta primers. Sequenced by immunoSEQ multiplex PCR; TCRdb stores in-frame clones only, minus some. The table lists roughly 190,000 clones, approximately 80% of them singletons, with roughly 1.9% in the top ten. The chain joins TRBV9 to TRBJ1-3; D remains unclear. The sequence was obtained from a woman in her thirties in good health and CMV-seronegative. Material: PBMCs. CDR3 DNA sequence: TGTGCCAGCAGCCCCCAACCTCAGGTGAGCTCTGGAAACACCATATATTTT. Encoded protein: CASSPQPQVSSGNTIYF. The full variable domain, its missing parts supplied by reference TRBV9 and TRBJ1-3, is DSGVTQTPKHLITATGQRVTLRCSPRSGDLSVYWYQQSLDQGLQFLIQYYNGEERAKGNILERFSAQQFPDLHSELNLSSLELGDSALYFCASSPQPQVSSGNTIYFGEGSWLTVV.